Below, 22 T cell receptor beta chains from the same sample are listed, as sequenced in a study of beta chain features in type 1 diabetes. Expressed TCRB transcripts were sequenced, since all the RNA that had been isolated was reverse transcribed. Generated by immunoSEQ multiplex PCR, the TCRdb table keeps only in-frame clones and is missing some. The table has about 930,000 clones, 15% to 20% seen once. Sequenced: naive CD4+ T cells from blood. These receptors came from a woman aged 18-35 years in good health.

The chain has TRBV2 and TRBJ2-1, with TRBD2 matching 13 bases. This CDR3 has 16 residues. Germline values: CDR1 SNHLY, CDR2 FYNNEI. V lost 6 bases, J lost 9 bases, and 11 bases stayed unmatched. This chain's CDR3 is CASRKLGLAGESEQFF. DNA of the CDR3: TGTGCCAGCAGAAAGCTCGGACTAGCGGGAGAATCTGAGCAGTTCTTC.

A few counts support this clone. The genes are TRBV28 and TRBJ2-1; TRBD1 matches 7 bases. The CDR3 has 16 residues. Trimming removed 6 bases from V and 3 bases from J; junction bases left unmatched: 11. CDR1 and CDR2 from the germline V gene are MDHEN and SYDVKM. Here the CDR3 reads CASSGTHRGYYNEQFF. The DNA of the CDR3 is TGTGCCAGCAGCGGGACGCACAGGGGCTACTACAATGAGCAGTTCTTC.

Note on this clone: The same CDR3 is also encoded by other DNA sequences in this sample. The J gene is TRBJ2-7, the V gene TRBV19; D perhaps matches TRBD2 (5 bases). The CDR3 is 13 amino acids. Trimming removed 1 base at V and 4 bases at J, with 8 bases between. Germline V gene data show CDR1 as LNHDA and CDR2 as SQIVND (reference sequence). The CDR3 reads CASSIAGRYEQYF. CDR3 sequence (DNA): TGTGCCAGTAGTATAGCGGGAAGATACGAGCAGTACTTC. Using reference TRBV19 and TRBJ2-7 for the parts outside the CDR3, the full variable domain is DGGITQSPKYLFRKEGQNVTLSCEQNLNHDAMYWYRQDPGQGLRLIYYSQIVNDFQKGDIAEGYSVSREKKESFPLTVTSAQKNPTAFYLCASSIAGRYEQYFGPGTRLTVT.

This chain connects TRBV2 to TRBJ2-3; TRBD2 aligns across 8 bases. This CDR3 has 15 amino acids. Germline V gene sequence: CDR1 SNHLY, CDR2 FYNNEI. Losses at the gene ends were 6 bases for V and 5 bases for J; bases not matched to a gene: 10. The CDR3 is CASSLISGAGDTQYF. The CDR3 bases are TGTGCCAGCAGCCTAATTAGCGGGGCGGGAGATACGCAGTATTTT.

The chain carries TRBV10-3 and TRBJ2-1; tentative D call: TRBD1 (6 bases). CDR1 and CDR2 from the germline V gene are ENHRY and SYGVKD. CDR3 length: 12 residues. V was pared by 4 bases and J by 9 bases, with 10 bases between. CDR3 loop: CAISVRGLEQFF. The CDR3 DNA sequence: TGTGCCATCAGTGTCAGGGGCCTTGAGCAGTTCTTC.

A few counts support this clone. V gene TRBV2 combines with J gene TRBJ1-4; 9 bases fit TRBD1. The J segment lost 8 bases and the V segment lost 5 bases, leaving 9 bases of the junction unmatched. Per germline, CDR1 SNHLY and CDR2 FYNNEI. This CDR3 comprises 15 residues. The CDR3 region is CASSTRDRVWEKLFF. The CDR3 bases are TGTGCCAGCAGTACCCGGGACAGGGTTTGGGAAAAACTGTTTTTT. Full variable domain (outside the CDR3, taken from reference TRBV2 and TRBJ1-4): EPEVTQTPSHQVTQMGQEVILRCVPISNHLYFYWYRQILGQKVEFLVSFYNNEISEKSEIFDDQFSVERPDGSNFTLKIRSTKLEDSAMYFCASSTRDRVWEKLFFGSGTQLSVL.

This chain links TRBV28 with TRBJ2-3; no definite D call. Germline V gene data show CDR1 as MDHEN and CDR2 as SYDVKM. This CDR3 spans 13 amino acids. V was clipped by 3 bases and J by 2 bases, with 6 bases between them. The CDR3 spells CASSFANTDTQYF. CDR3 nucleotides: TGTGCCAGCAGTTTCGCCAACACAGATACGCAGTATTTT.

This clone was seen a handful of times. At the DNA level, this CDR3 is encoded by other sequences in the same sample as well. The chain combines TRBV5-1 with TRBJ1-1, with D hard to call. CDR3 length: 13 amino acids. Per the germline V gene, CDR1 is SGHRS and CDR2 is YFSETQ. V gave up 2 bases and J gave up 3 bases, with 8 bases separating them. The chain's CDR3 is CASSFSGDTEAFF. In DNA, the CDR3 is TGCGCCAGCAGCTTCAGCGGAGACACTGAAGCTTTCTTT.

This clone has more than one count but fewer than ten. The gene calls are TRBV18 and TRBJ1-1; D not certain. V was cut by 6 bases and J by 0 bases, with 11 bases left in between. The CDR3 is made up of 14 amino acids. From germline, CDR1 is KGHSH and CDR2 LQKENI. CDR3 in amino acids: CASSPALLNTEAFF. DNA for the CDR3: TGTGCCAGCTCGCCGGCCCTGCTGAACACTGAAGCTTTCTTT.

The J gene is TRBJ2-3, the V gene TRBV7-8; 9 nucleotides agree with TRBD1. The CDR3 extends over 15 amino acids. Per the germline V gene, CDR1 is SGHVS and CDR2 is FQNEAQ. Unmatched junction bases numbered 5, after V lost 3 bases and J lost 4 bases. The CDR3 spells CASSLAGTGSDTQYF. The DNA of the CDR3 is TGTGCCAGCAGCTTGGCCGGGACAGGGTCAGATACGCAGTATTTT.

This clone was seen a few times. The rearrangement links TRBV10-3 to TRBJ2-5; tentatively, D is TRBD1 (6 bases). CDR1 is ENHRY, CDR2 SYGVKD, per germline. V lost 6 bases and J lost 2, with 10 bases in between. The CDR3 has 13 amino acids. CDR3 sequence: CAISWGHQETQYF. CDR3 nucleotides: TGTGCCATCAGCTGGGGACATCAAGAGACCCAGTACTTC.

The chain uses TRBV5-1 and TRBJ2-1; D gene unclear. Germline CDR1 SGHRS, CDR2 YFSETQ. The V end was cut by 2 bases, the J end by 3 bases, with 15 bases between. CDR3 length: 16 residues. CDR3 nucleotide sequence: TGCGCCAGCAGCTTCGGTACTAAGTTGGTCTACAATGAGCAGTTCTTC. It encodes CASSFGTKLVYNEQFF. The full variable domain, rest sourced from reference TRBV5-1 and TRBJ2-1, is KAGVTQTPRYLIKTRGQQVTLSCSPISGHRSVSWYQQTPGQGLQFLFEYFSETQRNKGNFPGRFSGRQFSNSRSEMNVSTLELGDSALYLCASSFGTKLVYNEQFFGPGTRLTVL.

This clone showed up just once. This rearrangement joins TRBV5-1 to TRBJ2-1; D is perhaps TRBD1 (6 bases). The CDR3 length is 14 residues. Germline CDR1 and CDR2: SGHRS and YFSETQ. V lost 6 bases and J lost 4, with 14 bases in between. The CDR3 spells CASKKEDRYNEQFF. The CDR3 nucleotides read TGCGCCAGCAAGAAGGAGGACAGATACAATGAGCAGTTCTTC. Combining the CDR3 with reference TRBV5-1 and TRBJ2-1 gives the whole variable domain KAGVTQTPRYLIKTRGQQVTLSCSPISGHRSVSWYQQTPGQGLQFLFEYFSETQRNKGNFPGRFSGRQFSNSRSEMNVSTLELGDSALYLCASKKEDRYNEQFFGPGTRLTVL.

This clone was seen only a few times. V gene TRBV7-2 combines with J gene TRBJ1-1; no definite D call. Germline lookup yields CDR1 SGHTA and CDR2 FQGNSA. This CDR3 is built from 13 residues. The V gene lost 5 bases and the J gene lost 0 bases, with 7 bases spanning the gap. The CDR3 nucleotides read TGTGCCAGCAGCATCCAGATGAACACTGAAGCTTTCTTT. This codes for CASSIQMNTEAFF.

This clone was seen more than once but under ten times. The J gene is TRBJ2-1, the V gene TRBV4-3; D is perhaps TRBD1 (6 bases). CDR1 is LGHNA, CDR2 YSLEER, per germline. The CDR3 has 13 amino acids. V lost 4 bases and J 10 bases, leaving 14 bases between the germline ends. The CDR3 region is CASSPRTDHEQFF. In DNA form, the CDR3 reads TGCGCCAGCAGCCCTCGGACAGACCACGAGCAGTTCTTC.

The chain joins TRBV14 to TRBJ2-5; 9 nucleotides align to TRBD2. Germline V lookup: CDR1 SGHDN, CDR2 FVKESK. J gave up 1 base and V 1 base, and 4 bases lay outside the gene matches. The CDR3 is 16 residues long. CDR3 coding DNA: TGTGCCAGCAGCCAAGGTAGCGGGAGTGTCCAAGAGACCCAGTACTTC. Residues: CASSQGSGSVQETQYF.

CDR3: CASSEASTGRTEAFF. CDR3 in DNA: TGTGCCAGCAGTGAAGCGTCGACAGGGAGGACTGAAGCTTTCTTT. The gene calls are TRBV6-1 and TRBJ1-1; TRBD1 aligns across 7 bases. V was clipped by 0 bases and J by 5 bases; unmatched bases: 6. The CDR3 covers 15 residues. From germline, CDR1 is MNHNS and CDR2 SASEGT.

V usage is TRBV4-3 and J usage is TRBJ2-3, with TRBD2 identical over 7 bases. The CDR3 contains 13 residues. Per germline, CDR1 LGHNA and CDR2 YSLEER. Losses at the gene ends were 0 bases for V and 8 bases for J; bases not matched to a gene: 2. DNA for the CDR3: TGCGCCAGCAGCCAAGATAGACTAGCTACGCAGTATTTT. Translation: CASSQDRLATQYF.

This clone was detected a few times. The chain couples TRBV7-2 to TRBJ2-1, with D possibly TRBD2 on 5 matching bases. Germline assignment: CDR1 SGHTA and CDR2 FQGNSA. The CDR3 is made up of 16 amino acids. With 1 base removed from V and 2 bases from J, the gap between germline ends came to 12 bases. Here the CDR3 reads CASSLDRLLPYNEQFF. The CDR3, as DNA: TGTGCCAGCAGCTTAGATCGACTACTACCCTACAATGAGCAGTTCTTC.

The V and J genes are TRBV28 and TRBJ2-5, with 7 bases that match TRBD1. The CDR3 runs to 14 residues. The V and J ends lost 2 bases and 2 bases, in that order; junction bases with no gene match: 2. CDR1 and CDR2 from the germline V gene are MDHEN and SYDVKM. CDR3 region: CASSLPTGQETQYF. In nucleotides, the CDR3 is TGTGCCAGCAGTTTACCGACAGGGCAAGAGACCCAGTACTTC.

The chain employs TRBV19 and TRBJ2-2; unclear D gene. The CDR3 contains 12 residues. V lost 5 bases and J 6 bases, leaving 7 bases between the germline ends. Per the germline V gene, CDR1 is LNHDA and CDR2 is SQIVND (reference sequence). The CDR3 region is CASSPLAGELFF. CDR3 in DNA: TGTGCCAGTAGTCCATTAGCCGGGGAGCTGTTTTTT.

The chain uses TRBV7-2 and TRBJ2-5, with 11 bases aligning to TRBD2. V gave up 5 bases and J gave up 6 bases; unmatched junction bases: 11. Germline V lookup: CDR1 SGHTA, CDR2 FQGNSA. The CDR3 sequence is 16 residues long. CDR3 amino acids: CASSQDASGRRKTQYF. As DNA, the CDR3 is TGTGCCAGCAGCCAAGACGCTAGCGGGAGGAGAAAGACCCAGTACTTC.